Here is one T cell receptor (beta chain) with its context. Its antigen is unidentified. The CDR3 loop spans 15 amino acids. From germline, CDR1 is SGHNT and CDR2 YYREEE (reference sequence). V trimming: 4 bases; J trimming: 3 bases; junction bases outside the gene matches: 8. TCRdb keeps only in-frame clones here, not all; method: immunoSEQ multiplex PCR. This sample has hundreds of thousands of clones, with almost 97% found just once. The data belong to a study of shared clonotypes between healthy human individuals. Study details: Donors had three CD4 naive, three CD4 memory, two CD8 naive and one CD8 memory plate apiece. Study-level findings and limits: Clonotypes not shared had lower generation probabilities than those common to all four donors.

The chain combines TRBV5-4 with TRBJ2-7, with TRBD2 matching 9 bases. The sequenced sample was naive CD4+ T cells sorted from blood. Subset given: CD45RA+ positively selected. The sequence came from a woman under 40 in good health. CDR3 protein: CASSTQAGGIYEQYF. The CDR3 DNA is TGTGCCAGCAGCACCCAAGCGGGAGGAATCTACGAGCAGTACTTC.